The clone carrying this T cell receptor (beta chain) was picked up a small number of times. The antigen remains unidentified. The data were taken from a study of early T cells in non-severe SARS-CoV-2 infection. Study summary: Chains from this unsorted whole-blood bulk RNA could not be paired.

General study points: Matches to VDJdb favored anti-spike CD8 responses and missed private and CD4 specificities.

Individual cDNA molecules were tagged with unique molecular identifiers. TCRdb reprocessed the 5' RACE reads with MiXCR, giving one entry per CDR3 protein. The top ten hold approximately 1.2% of the sample, which has about 61,000 distinct CDR3 sequences, around 11% seen once. The CDR3 spans 14 residues. V trimming: 3 bases; J trimming: 5 bases; junction bases outside the gene matches: 4. CDR1 SGHVS and CDR2 FNYEAQ come from the germline V gene. The chain links TRBV7-6 to TRBJ2-1, with 7 nucleotides matching TRBD2. The clonotype comes from an adult who was a healthcare worker with PCR-confirmed SARS-CoV-2 infection or an uninfected control (not recorded which). The donor label of this sample is uncertain. Here the sequenced sample was whole blood, taken at baseline. CDR3 in DNA: TGTGCCAGCAGCTTGTACGGGACTAACAATGAGCAGTTCTTC. Translated, it gives CASSLYGTNNEQFF.